Following are 30 T cell receptor beta chains from one sample sequenced in a study of pediatric ulcerative colitis. Produced via immunoSEQ multiplex PCR; TCRdb's table is partial and in-frame only. The table lists 5,000 or so clones, around nine tenths of them singletons, with around 1.1% in the top ten. Sample: blood. These TCRs come from a boy aged 5-17 years who was a control in a study of pediatric ulcerative colitis.

The gene calls are TRBV19 and TRBJ2-7, with unresolved D. The CDR3 extends over 13 amino acids. Germline V CDR1 and CDR2: LNHDA, SQIVND (reference sequence). V was shortened by 5 bases and J by 3 bases, with 11 bases between the two germline ends. CDR3 protein: CASSLPLNYEQYF. CDR3 sequence (DNA): TGTGCCAGTAGTCTACCCTTGAACTACGAGCAGTACTTC.

This chain joins TRBV10-3 and TRBJ2-3; TRBD1 or TRBD2 may be the D gene (7 bases each). The CDR3 runs to 15 residues. CDR1 is ENHRY and CDR2 is SYGVKD in the germline V gene. The ends were cut back, 6 bases at V and 0 bases at J, with 13 bases in the middle. The CDR3 protein is CAIRAGGASTDTQYF. CDR3 bases: TGTGCCATCAGGGCAGGGGGGGCTAGCACAGATACGCAGTATTTT.

V usage is TRBV2 and J usage is TRBJ2-1, with 16 bases fitting TRBD2. The CDR3 has 16 amino acids. With 4 bases clipped from V and 9 bases from J, the junction kept 6 bases outside the gene matches. Germline assignment: CDR1 SNHLY and CDR2 FYNNEI. This CDR3 reads CASSGGLAGGAAEQFF. CDR3 nucleotides: TGTGCCAGCAGTGGGGGACTAGCGGGAGGGGCGGCTGAGCAGTTCTTC.

This clone has a handful of counts. This sequence joins TRBV7-3 and TRBJ2-7, with 9 bases matching TRBD1. The CDR3 loop spans 15 amino acids. V was pared by 5 bases and J by 0 bases, with 5 bases of the junction left unmatched. Germline CDR1 and CDR2: SGHTA and FQGTGA. CDR3 region: CASSPGQGTSYEQYF. The CDR3 DNA reads TGTGCCAGCAGCCCCGGACAGGGGACCTCCTACGAGCAGTACTTC. The variable domain in full, completed from reference TRBV7-3 and TRBJ2-7, reads GAGVSQTPSNKVTEKGKYVELRCDPISGHTALYWYRQSLGQGPEFLIYFQGTGAADDSGLPNDRFFAVRPEGSVSTLKIQRTERGDSAVYLCASSPGQGTSYEQYFGPGTRLTVT.

The chain couples TRBV7-2 to TRBJ2-3, with 8 bases lining up with TRBD2. Germline V CDR1 and CDR2: SGHTA, FQGNSA. The CDR3 covers 15 residues. V shed 3 bases and J 1 base; nucleotides not matched to a gene: 3. In DNA, the CDR3 is TGTGCCAGCAGCTTGGCGGGAGGCCGCACAGATACGCAGTATTTT. This translates into CASSLAGGRTDTQYF.

The gene calls are TRBV7-3 and TRBJ2-1; D might be TRBD2 (5 bases). V gave up 5 bases and J gave up 4 bases, with 6 bases separating them. The CDR3 loop spans 12 amino acids. CDR1 and CDR2 (germline): SGHTA, FQGTGA. CDR3 nucleotides: TGTGCCAGCAGCCCGGGATACAATGAGCAGTTCTTC. Its translation: CASSPGYNEQFF.

The chain combines TRBV2 with TRBJ2-7, with TRBD2 identical over 7 bases. With V trimmed by 2 bases and J by 1 base, 5 bases remained unmatched. CDR1 is SNHLY and CDR2 is FYNNEI in the germline V gene. The CDR3 extends over 15 amino acids. CDR3 residues: CASSERAGVSYEQYF. CDR3 in DNA: TGTGCCAGCAGTGAACGGGCGGGAGTGTCCTACGAGCAGTACTTC.

The chain recombines TRBV2 with TRBJ1-1; D call uncertain. V was cut by 7 bases and J by 0 bases, with 9 bases left in between. The CDR3 loop spans 13 amino acids. Germline-derived CDR1 and CDR2 are SNHLY and FYNNEI. CDR3: CASMNPMNTEAFF. Written as DNA, the CDR3 is TGTGCCAGCATGAACCCAATGAACACTGAAGCTTTCTTT.

The DNA for the CDR3 is TGTGCCAGCAGTCGACAGGGGAGTGAAAAACTGTTTTTT. This codes for CASSRQGSEKLFF. The genes are TRBV6-5 and TRBJ1-4; 8 positions agree with TRBD1. The CDR3 totals 13 residues. Germline lookup yields CDR1 MNHEY and CDR2 SVGAGI. The J segment lost 7 bases and the V segment lost 5 bases, leaving 3 bases of the junction unmatched.

The rearrangement links TRBV2 to TRBJ2-5; 8 bases are a match to TRBD2. The length of the CDR3 is 14 residues. Germline V CDR1 and CDR2: SNHLY, FYNNEI. V was clipped by 7 bases and J by 5 bases; unmatched bases: 9. The CDR3 DNA sequence: TGTGCCAGCACAAGACTAGCGCGCAGGGAGACCCAGTACTTC. Residues: CASTRLARRETQYF.

This sequence joins TRBV6-5 and TRBJ1-1, with D hard to call. Germline CDR1 is MNHEY and CDR2 is SVGAGI. This CDR3 region has 14 residues. Trimming shortened V by 2 bases and J by 4 bases, and 11 bases separated the two germline ends. Here the CDR3 DNA reads TGTGCCAGCAGTTACGAAGCTGGTCGCACTGAAGCTTTCTTT. This codes for CASSYEAGRTEAFF.

The J gene is TRBJ1-3, the V gene TRBV18, with D tentatively TRBD1 (6 bases). The V gene's germline CDR1 is KGHSH and CDR2 LQKENI. This CDR3 region has 17 residues. Trimming removed 3 bases at V and 1 base at J, with 16 bases between. Here the CDR3 DNA reads TGTGCCAGCTCACCGGTCGAGGGGGGACGATCTGGAAACACCATATATTTT. This translates into CASSPVEGGRSGNTIYF. The variable domain in full, completed from reference TRBV18 and TRBJ1-3, reads NAGVMQNPRHLVRRRGQEARLRCSPMKGHSHVYWYRQLPEEGLKFMVYLQKENIIDESGMPKERFSAEFPKEGPSILRIQQVVRGDSAAYFCASSPVEGGRSGNTIYFGEGSWLTVV.

J is TRBJ2-3 and V is TRBV5-4; a weak D match, TRBD2 (5 bases). The CDR3 totals 17 residues. Germline loops: CDR1 SGHNT, CDR2 YYREEE (reference sequence). Trimming stripped 4 bases from V and 2 bases from J, with 20 bases between. The CDR3 loop is CASSPRRTSTHTDTQYF. The CDR3 DNA reads as TGTGCCAGCAGCCCCCGGAGGACTTCCACACACACAGATACGCAGTATTTT.

The chain is built from TRBV4-1 and TRBJ2-3; TRBD2 might be the D (6 bases). The germline V and J ends were trimmed by 1 base and 0 bases, with 8 bases remaining between them. CDR1 and CDR2 from the germline V gene are MGHRA and YSYEKL. The CDR3 sequence is 15 residues long. CDR3 amino acids: CASSQGDSSTDTQYF. Written as DNA, the CDR3 is TGCGCCAGCAGCCAAGGGGACTCTAGCACAGATACGCAGTATTTT.

The gene calls are TRBV6-6 and TRBJ1-1; 9 nucleotides align to TRBD1. This CDR3 region has 15 residues. Germline V gene data show CDR1 as MNHNY and CDR2 as SVGAGI (reference sequence). Trimming at V came to 8 bases and at J to 1 base, leaving 8 bases not matched to a gene. The CDR3 DNA is TGTGCCAGCCTCTCCGGGACAGGGAGGAACACTGAAGCTTTCTTT. Its translation is CASLSGTGRNTEAFF.

V usage is TRBV19 and J usage is TRBJ2-3; maybe TRBD2 (6 bases). Trimming removed 1 base from V and 0 bases from J, with 11 bases in between. The germline V gene has CDR1 LNHDA and CDR2 SQIVND (reference sequence). This CDR3 comprises 16 residues. CDR3 sequence (DNA): TGTGCCAGTAGTATAGGGGACTGGAGGAGCACAGATACGCAGTATTTT. Translating it yields CASSIGDWRSTDTQYF.

This chain uses TRBV30 with TRBJ2-7; either TRBD1 or TRBD2 may fit D (7 bases each). This CDR3 is 11 amino acids long. V lost 2 bases, J lost 7 bases, and 9 bases lay in between. Germline V gives CDR1 GTSNPN, CDR2 SVGIG (reference sequence). The CDR3 region has the DNA TGTGCCTGGAGTCAGGGGGGGGAGCAGTACTTC. This gives the protein CAWSQGGEQYF.

This clone was found once. This chain uses TRBV5-1 with TRBJ2-5, with D possibly TRBD2 on 5 matching bases. Germline assignment: CDR1 SGHRS and CDR2 YFSETQ. The CDR3 covers 13 residues. Trimming pared 5 bases from V and 1 base from J, leaving 9 bases between. The CDR3: CASRGGGQETQYF. The CDR3 bases are TGCGCCAGCAGGGGCGGAGGCCAAGAGACCCAGTACTTC.

This chain links TRBV6-6 with TRBJ2-7, with 8 positions matching TRBD1. This CDR3 region has 13 residues. V gave up 6 bases and J gave up 3 bases; unmatched junction bases: 4. Per germline, CDR1 MNHNY and CDR2 SVGAGI (reference sequence). The CDR3 DNA reads as TGTGCCAGCAGCCGGGGACAGGACTACGAGCAGTACTTC. Residues: CASSRGQDYEQYF.

This clone has a single count. The gene calls are TRBV30 and TRBJ2-3; 10 bases are a match to TRBD2. CDR3 length equals 13 residues. The V segment lost 5 bases and the J segment 3 bases; nucleotides outside the gene matches: 2. Germline V lookup: CDR1 GTSNPN, CDR2 SVGIG (reference sequence). The DNA of the CDR3 is TGTGCCTGGGGTAGCGGGGGGACAGATACGCAGTATTTT. Protein sequence: CAWGSGGTDTQYF.

The rearrangement links TRBV7-9 to TRBJ1-4; 8 nucleotides agree with TRBD1. V was clipped by 4 bases and J by 8 bases; unmatched bases: 9. Germline assignment: CDR1 SEHNR and CDR2 FQNEAQ (reference sequence). The CDR3 has 15 residues. This CDR3 is CASSSRRDRLEKLFF. The CDR3 DNA reads as TGTGCCAGCAGCTCACGGCGGGACAGGCTAGAAAAACTGTTTTTT.

This sequence joins TRBV2 and TRBJ1-5, with 8 nucleotides matching TRBD1. The CDR3 totals 15 residues. The germline gives CDR1 SNHLY, CDR2 FYNNEI. Trimming took 5 bases from V and 6 from J; bases not matched to a gene: 9. DNA of the CDR3: TGTGCCAGCAGTCGTGACAGGGGACGTCTTCAGCCCCAGCATTTT. Amino acid sequence: CASSRDRGRLQPQHF.

The chain employs TRBV11-3 and TRBJ2-7; TRBD2 matches at 11 bases. Trimming at V came to 5 bases and at J to 0 bases, leaving 6 bases not matched to a gene. The CDR3 is 16 residues long. The V gene's germline CDR1 is SGHNT and CDR2 YENEEA. The CDR3 bases are TGTGCCAGCAGCCCGGGACTAGCGGAGCACTCCTACGAGCAGTACTTC. Amino acid sequence: CASSPGLAEHSYEQYF.

This chain joins TRBV5-1 and TRBJ1-1; D may be TRBD1 (5 bases). There are 13 residues in the CDR3. V was cut by 4 bases and J by 4 bases, with 11 bases left in between. The germline V gene encodes CDR1 SGHRS and CDR2 YFSETQ. The DNA of the CDR3 is TGCGCCAGCAGCGGGACTCAGGGCACTGAAGCTTTCTTT. Its protein product is CASSGTQGTEAFF.

The V call is TRBV7-8, the J call TRBJ2-1; 10 bases are shared with TRBD2. J was trimmed by 6 bases and V by 1 base; bases with no gene match: 6. Germline CDR1 is SGHVS and CDR2 is FQNEAQ. CDR3 length equals 16 residues. CDR3 bases: TGTGCCAGCAGCTTAGTCGTAGCGGGAGGAACCAATGAGCAGTTCTTC. Protein product: CASSLVVAGGTNEQFF.

The chain is built from TRBV6-5 and TRBJ1-2; D is undetermined. This CDR3 spans 14 amino acids. V was pared by 0 bases and J by 1 base, with 6 bases between. The V gene's germline CDR1 is MNHEY and CDR2 SVGAGI. The CDR3 protein is CASSYSSSNYGYTF. CDR3 in DNA: TGTGCCAGCAGTTACTCGTCCAGTAACTATGGCTACACCTTC.

The V gene is TRBV5-1, the J gene TRBJ1-2, with D perhaps matching TRBD1 (5 bases). Per the germline V gene, CDR1 is SGHRS and CDR2 is YFSETQ. Trimming took 0 bases from V and 8 from J, leaving 8 bases between them. The length of the CDR3 is 12 residues. CDR3 bases: TGCGCCAGCAGCTTGGTGGGGGACGGCTACACCTTC. Residues: CASSLVGDGYTF.

For the CDR3, the DNA is TGTGCCAGCAGTGACCCAGCGGGAGAGAGGGGGAACACCGGGGAGCTGTTTTTT. Protein sequence: CASSDPAGERGNTGELFF. The chain links TRBV2 to TRBJ2-2; 8 bases agree with TRBD2. Germline CDR1 SNHLY, CDR2 FYNNEI. The CDR3 is made up of 18 amino acids. V gave up 3 bases and J gave up 1 base; unmatched junction bases: 10. Supplemented by reference TRBV2 and TRBJ2-2, the full variable domain reads EPEVTQTPSHQVTQMGQEVILRCVPISNHLYFYWYRQILGQKVEFLVSFYNNEISEKSEIFDDQFSVERPDGSNFTLKIRSTKLEDSAMYFCASSDPAGERGNTGELFFGEGSRLTVL.

The chain employs TRBV19 and TRBJ2-3; perhaps TRBD2 as D (6 bases). Deletions cut 1 base from V and 4 bases from J, with 12 bases between. CDR3 length equals 15 residues. CDR1 and CDR2 from the germline V gene are LNHDA and SQIVND (reference sequence). The CDR3 nucleotides read TGTGCCAGTAGTATAGCGGGAGCCGGGGCAGATACGCAGTATTTT. Translating gives CASSIAGAGADTQYF.

This chain joins TRBV7-2 and TRBJ2-5, with a weak D call TRBD2 (6 bases). Looked up from germline, CDR1 is SGHTA and CDR2 is FQGNSA. The CDR3 runs 15 residues. The germline V and J ends were trimmed by 3 bases and 2 bases, with 13 bases remaining between them. The CDR3 spells CASSFMSAGQETQYF. The CDR3 DNA reads as TGTGCCAGCAGCTTTATGAGCGCGGGACAAGAGACCCAGTACTTC.